The 31 T cell receptor beta chains listed next were all sequenced from one sample in a study of blood T cell repertoires in COVID-19. Repertoires were generated with immunoSEQ multiplex PCR, while TCRdb's copy carries only in-frame clones and drops some. The table shows 350,000 to 450,000 clones, with 85% occurring only once. Material for sequencing was peripheral blood. The receptors come from a woman between 18 and 29 years old with acute or convalescent COVID-19.

V gene TRBV11-2 combines with J gene TRBJ2-6; no firm D call. The CDR3 loop spans 16 amino acids. CDR1 is SGHAT and CDR2 is FQNNGV in the germline V gene. V lost 6 bases, J lost 0 bases, and 12 bases lay in between. CDR3 region: CASSYTRNSGANVLTF. The CDR3 bases are TGTGCCAGCAGTTATACCAGGAACTCTGGGGCCAACGTCCTGACTTTC.

V is TRBV24-1 and J is TRBJ2-1; TRBD1 aligns across 11 bases. With 3 bases clipped from V and 6 bases from J, the junction kept 6 bases outside the gene matches. CDR3 size: 16 residues. Germline V gene data show CDR1 as KGHDR and CDR2 as SFDVKD. The chain's CDR3 is CATSDPGQGARNEQFF. CDR3 nucleotide sequence: TGTGCCACCAGTGATCCCGGACAGGGGGCGCGCAATGAGCAGTTCTTC.

The chain is built from TRBV11-3 and TRBJ1-5; the D is unclear. Germline CDR1 and CDR2: SGHNT and YENEEA. V was cut by 3 bases and J by 4 bases, with 10 bases left in between. The CDR3 is made up of 14 amino acids. The CDR3 reads CASSLLDKNQPQHF. CDR3 nucleotide sequence: TGTGCCAGCAGCTTGCTCGACAAGAATCAGCCCCAGCATTTT.

The chain has TRBV3-1 (or the pseudogene TRBV3-2) and TRBJ2-3; 14 bases are shared with TRBD2. V was clipped by 6 bases and J by 4 bases; unmatched bases: 6. The CDR3 has 16 amino acids. In germline, CDR1 is LGHDT, CDR2 YNNKEL (reference sequence). CDR3 loop: CASRPRLAGGPDTQYF. The DNA of the CDR3 is TGTGCCAGCAGACCTCGACTAGCGGGAGGGCCAGATACGCAGTATTTT.

This clone was recorded only once. V usage is TRBV15 and J usage is TRBJ1-5; 7 bases agree with TRBD1. Unmatched junction bases numbered 2, after V lost 0 bases and J lost 0 bases. The CDR3 consists of 16 residues. CDR1 LNHNV and CDR2 YYDKDF come from the germline V gene (reference sequence). The CDR3 region is CATSREDRYSNQPQHF. The CDR3 DNA reads as TGTGCCACCAGCAGAGAGGACAGGTATAGCAATCAGCCCCAGCATTTT.

The rearrangement links TRBV20-1 to TRBJ2-3; D is possibly TRBD2 (6 bases). This CDR3 is built from 12 residues. V was trimmed by 3 bases and J by 3 bases, leaving 7 bases between them. The germline V gene encodes CDR1 DFQATT and CDR2 SNEGSKA (reference sequence). The CDR3 loop reads CSASAGTDTQYF. The CDR3 DNA reads as TGCAGTGCTAGTGCGGGAACAGATACGCAGTATTTT.

V gene TRBV27 combines with J gene TRBJ1-5; D gene unclear. The germline V gene has CDR1 MNHEY and CDR2 SMNVEV (reference sequence). This CDR3 comprises 16 residues. With 3 bases removed from V and 4 bases from J, the gap between germline ends came to 16 bases. Here the CDR3 DNA reads TGTGCCAGCAGTTTCGCACCCGGTCCTTCAAATCAGCCCCAGCATTTT. Its translation: CASSFAPGPSNQPQHF.

The genes are TRBV6-1 and TRBJ1-2; tentatively, D is TRBD1 (5 bases). Looked up from germline, CDR1 is MNHNS and CDR2 is SASEGT. CDR3 length: 13 amino acids. Trimming removed 3 bases at V and 6 bases at J, with 11 bases between. This CDR3 is CASSDTGGNGYTF. In DNA form, the CDR3 reads TGTGCCAGCAGTGATACCGGGGGGAATGGCTACACCTTC.

J is TRBJ1-3 and V is TRBV7-8; D is perhaps TRBD1 (5 bases). This CDR3 has 17 amino acids. Germline loops: CDR1 SGHVS, CDR2 FQNEAQ. V was clipped by 0 bases and J by 0 bases, with 12 bases between them. This CDR3 reads CASSLAREDISGNTIYF. The CDR3 nucleotides read TGTGCCAGCAGCTTAGCGAGGGAGGACATCTCTGGAAACACCATATATTTT.

V and J are TRBV24-1 and TRBJ2-5; D is unresolved. The length of the CDR3 is 11 residues. Between the trimmed V and J ends, which lost 5 bases and 4 bases, there was a span of 4 bases. Per germline, CDR1 KGHDR and CDR2 SFDVKD. For the CDR3, the DNA is TGTGCCACCAGTGCGGGAGAGACCCAGTACTTC. Protein product: CATSAGETQYF.

The gene calls are TRBV9 and TRBJ1-4; D may be TRBD1 (5 bases). The CDR3 extends over 17 amino acids. Between the trimmed V and J ends, which lost 0 bases and 8 bases, there was a span of 20 bases. The germline CDR1 and CDR2 sequences are SGDLS and YYNGEE. The chain's CDR3 is CASSVGQTSGGDEKLFF. The CDR3 DNA sequence: TGTGCCAGCAGCGTAGGACAAACCTCCGGGGGGGACGAAAAACTGTTTTTT.

The V gene is TRBV19, the J gene TRBJ1-6; D not certain. Trimming cost V 5 bases and J 0 bases, with 14 bases left between them. Germline assignment: CDR1 LNHDA and CDR2 SQIVND (reference sequence). The CDR3 consists of 17 residues. The CDR3 loop is CASSPGLGSSYNSPLHF. The DNA of the CDR3 is TGTGCCAGTAGTCCAGGTTTGGGGAGCTCCTATAATTCACCCCTCCACTTT.

The genes are TRBV27 and TRBJ2-1, with TRBD2 as a possible D gene (6 bases). The germline CDR1 and CDR2 sequences are MNHEY and SMNVEV (reference sequence). The CDR3 length is 14 residues. The germline V and J ends were trimmed by 8 bases and 10 bases, with 21 bases remaining between them. The CDR3 DNA reads as TGTGCCAGCTACCTCATTGGGAGGAGGGACGAGCAGTTCTTC. Its translation: CASYLIGRRDEQFF.

The chain links TRBV28 to TRBJ2-1; TRBD2 matches 7 bases. CDR1 MDHEN and CDR2 SYDVKM come from the germline V gene. The trim removed 2 bases at V and 9 bases at J, leaving 16 bases unmatched. The CDR3 is 17 amino acids. The DNA of the CDR3 is TGTGCCAGCAGTTTAATTGGCGGGAGCAACCAACTGGGTGAGCAGTTCTTC. It encodes CASSLIGGSNQLGEQFF.

This clone was seen just once. The CDR3 sequence: CASSLGRGGVYNEQFF. The CDR3 DNA sequence: TGTGCCAGCAGCTTAGGTAGGGGGGGCGTTTACAATGAGCAGTTCTTC. The chain combines TRBV7-3 with TRBJ2-1; D might be TRBD2 (7 bases). V dropped 2 bases and J dropped 4 bases, with 15 bases sitting between them. CDR1 SGHTA and CDR2 FQGTGA come from the germline V gene. This CDR3 has 16 amino acids.

CDR3 nucleotides: TGTGCCAGCAGCTTGGTTGATCCGATGGGAGGTGGGGAAAAACTGTTTTTT. This gives the protein CASSLVDPMGGGEKLFF. The V gene is TRBV5-6, the J gene TRBJ1-4; D unresolved. The CDR3 covers 17 residues. The V gene's germline CDR1 is SGHDT and CDR2 YYEEEE. Trimming removed 0 bases from V and 8 bases from J, with 20 bases in between.

The gene calls are TRBV12-5 and TRBJ1-2; D may be TRBD1 (5 bases). The CDR3 contains 14 residues. Germline V CDR1 and CDR2: LGHNT, FRNRAP. V lost 1 base and J lost 11, with 17 bases in between. The DNA of the CDR3 is TGTGCTAGTGGTTTGGCGGACACCCTCCATCGGTACACCTTC. Translated, it gives CASGLADTLHRYTF.

The rearrangement uses TRBV6-5 and TRBJ1-2; D gene uncertain. V lost 4 bases, J lost 4 bases, and 13 bases lay in between. CDR3 length equals 14 residues. The germline CDR1 and CDR2 sequences are MNHEY and SVGAGI. This CDR3 is CASSSEEGPYGYTF. The CDR3 coding sequence is TGTGCCAGCAGTTCTGAGGAGGGTCCCTATGGCTACACCTTC.

The chain links TRBV5-1 to TRBJ2-3; TRBD1 might be the D (5 bases). Germline assignment: CDR1 SGHRS and CDR2 YFSETQ. CDR3 size: 16 residues. V lost 5 bases and J 1 base, leaving 17 bases between the germline ends. The CDR3 bases are TGCGCCAGCAGGGTAGGGTATAGGGGTCGCACAGATACGCAGTATTTT. Translating gives CASRVGYRGRTDTQYF.

The V call is TRBV6-5, the J call TRBJ2-1, with TRBD2 matching over 11 bases. CDR1 and CDR2 from the germline V gene are MNHEY and SVGAGI. With V trimmed by 5 bases and J by 8 bases, 8 bases remained unmatched. The length of the CDR3 is 15 residues. The CDR3 spells CASSPLSGGGDEQFF. CDR3 bases: TGTGCCAGCAGTCCCCTTAGCGGGGGGGGCGATGAGCAGTTCTTC.

The V gene is TRBV6-4, the J gene TRBJ2-3; 7 bases agree with TRBD2. The CDR3 extends over 14 amino acids. Germline lookup yields CDR1 MRHNA and CDR2 SNTAGT. The junction had 9 bases not matched to a gene; V was cut back by 10 bases and J by 2 bases. In nucleotides, the CDR3 is TGTGCCACCCGCGCGGGGGAAACCACAGATACGCAGTATTTT. It specifies CATRAGETTDTQYF.

The table lists this clone with a count of one. The CDR3 sequence: CASSSPLAGGTDTQYF. The CDR3 DNA reads as TGTGCCAGCAGTTCCCCACTAGCGGGGGGCACAGATACGCAGTATTTT. The V gene is TRBV6-2 or TRBV6-3, the J gene TRBJ2-3; 11 bases agree with TRBD2. CDR1 and CDR2 (germline): MNHEY, SVGEGT. The J segment lost 1 base and the V segment lost 4 bases, leaving 4 bases of the junction unmatched. This CDR3 region has 16 residues.

The chain recombines TRBV5-6 with TRBJ1-1, with D unclear. Germline V gives CDR1 SGHDT, CDR2 YYEEEE. The germline V and J ends were trimmed by 4 bases and 10 bases, with 14 bases remaining between them. This CDR3 spans 12 amino acids. The CDR3 loop reads CASSRREKAAFF. The CDR3 bases are TGTGCCAGCAGCAGGAGGGAGAAGGCAGCTTTCTTT. The full variable domain, in which reference TRBV5-6 and TRBJ1-1 provide the parts outside the CDR3, is DAGVTQSPTHLIKTRGQQVTLRCSPKSGHDTVSWYQQALGQGPQFIFQYYEEEERQRGNFPDRFSGHQFPNYSSELNVNALLLGDSALYLCASSRREKAAFFGQGTRLTVV.

The genes are TRBV7-3 and TRBJ2-2; no firm D call. Looked up from germline, CDR1 is SGHTA and CDR2 is FQGTGA. V lost 5 bases, J lost 1 base, and 20 bases lay in between. The CDR3 has 18 residues. CDR3: CASSPHYVPRWNTGELFF. The CDR3 DNA reads TGTGCCAGCAGCCCCCACTACGTGCCTAGGTGGAACACCGGGGAGCTGTTTTTT.

The genes are TRBV12-5 and TRBJ2-7; a possible D gene is TRBD1 (5 bases). V was clipped by 5 bases and J by 0 bases, with 17 bases between them. CDR1 is LGHNT, CDR2 FRNRAP, per germline. The CDR3 spans 16 residues. CDR3 in DNA: TGTGCTAGTGGTCCCCTAGGGGCTGATCTCTCCTACGAGCAGTACTTC. Amino acids: CASGPLGADLSYEQYF. The variable domain in full, completed from reference TRBV12-5 and TRBJ2-7, reads DARVTQTPRHKVTEMGQEVTMRCQPILGHNTVFWYRQTMMQGLELLAYFRNRAPLDDSGMPKDRFSAEMPDATLATLKIQPSEPRDSAVYFCASGPLGADLSYEQYFGPGTRLTVT.

This clone was recorded a few times. J is TRBJ1-5 and V is TRBV19; D remains ambiguous. Germline loops: CDR1 LNHDA, CDR2 SQIVND (reference sequence). The germline V and J ends were trimmed by 7 bases and 9 bases, with 22 bases remaining between them. The CDR3 has 15 amino acids. DNA for the CDR3: TGTGCCAGTACCACCACGGGATCTCCATGGGGGCCCCAGCATTTT. It specifies CASTTTGSPWGPQHF.

This clone was observed a single time. The chain has TRBV5-4 and TRBJ2-7; no reliable D call. V dropped 1 base and J dropped 6 bases, with 5 bases sitting between them. CDR3 length: 11 amino acids. Germline V lookup: CDR1 SGHNT, CDR2 YYREEE (reference sequence). CDR3: CASSLNSEQYF. The DNA for the CDR3 is TGTGCCAGCAGCTTGAATAGCGAGCAGTACTTC.

The chain is built from TRBV9 and TRBJ2-3, with TRBD1 matching over 7 bases. J lost 2 bases, V lost 0 bases, and 3 bases had no gene match. This CDR3 is 15 amino acids long. Germline CDR1 is SGDLS and CDR2 is YYNGEE. This CDR3 reads CASSVGGQLTDTQYF. The CDR3 DNA reads TGTGCCAGCAGCGTAGGGGGACAGCTCACAGATACGCAGTATTTT.

Note on this clone: Other DNA sequences from this sample encode an identical CDR3 as well. The J gene is TRBJ1-5, the V gene TRBV27, with TRBD1 as a possible D gene (6 bases). This CDR3 has 14 residues. Germline V gives CDR1 MNHEY, CDR2 SMNVEV (reference sequence). Trimming stripped 2 bases from V and 7 bases from J, with 12 bases between. Written as DNA, the CDR3 is TGTGCCAGCAGTTTAACCGGGGGGGGCCAGCCCCAGCATTTT. Translation gives CASSLTGGGQPQHF.

In this sample, this clone turned up a few times. The chain's CDR3 is CASSSGGLETQYF. CDR3 nucleotides: TGTGCCAGCAGTTCGGGGGGGCTGGAGACCCAGTACTTC. This sequence joins TRBV7-3 and TRBJ2-5; the match to TRBD2 covers 8 bases. The V segment lost 6 bases and the J segment 5 bases; nucleotides outside the gene matches: 5. The CDR3 loop spans 13 amino acids. CDR1 and CDR2 from the germline V gene are SGHTA and FQGTGA. The full variable domain, its missing parts supplied by reference TRBV7-3 and TRBJ2-5, is GAGVSQTPSNKVTEKGKYVELRCDPISGHTALYWYRQSLGQGPEFLIYFQGTGAADDSGLPNDRFFAVRPEGSVSTLKIQRTERGDSAVYLCASSSGGLETQYFGPGTRLLVL.

The chain joins TRBV6-2 or TRBV6-3 to TRBJ1-2; TRBD1 matches 9 bases. CDR1 is MNHEY, CDR2 SVGEGT, per germline. V shed 6 bases, J shed 5 bases, and the junction held 13 bases outside the gene matches. The CDR3 length is 16 residues. The CDR3 sequence: CASSPRDRASRYGYTF. DNA of the CDR3: TGTGCCAGCAGCCCTCGGGACAGGGCTTCACGATATGGCTACACCTTC.